The source of this T cell receptor (beta chain) is a study of blood T cell repertoires in COVID-19. Clones were read by immunoSEQ multiplex PCR, and TCRdb kept only the in-frame ones, dropping some. Among roughly 67,000 clones listed, 86% were seen once. V lost 1 base and J lost 3, with 19 bases in between. Germline values: CDR1 KGHSH, CDR2 LQKENI. The CDR3 has 18 residues. This receptor was obtained from a man in his fifties or sixties with acute or convalescent COVID-19. Sequencing used peripheral blood. V and J are TRBV18 and TRBJ1-3, with TRBD1 as a possible D gene (6 bases). The CDR3 reads CASSPLPTITGNGNTIYF. CDR3 DNA sequence: TGTGCCAGCTCACCACTACCCACTATCACAGGGAATGGAAACACCATATATTTT.